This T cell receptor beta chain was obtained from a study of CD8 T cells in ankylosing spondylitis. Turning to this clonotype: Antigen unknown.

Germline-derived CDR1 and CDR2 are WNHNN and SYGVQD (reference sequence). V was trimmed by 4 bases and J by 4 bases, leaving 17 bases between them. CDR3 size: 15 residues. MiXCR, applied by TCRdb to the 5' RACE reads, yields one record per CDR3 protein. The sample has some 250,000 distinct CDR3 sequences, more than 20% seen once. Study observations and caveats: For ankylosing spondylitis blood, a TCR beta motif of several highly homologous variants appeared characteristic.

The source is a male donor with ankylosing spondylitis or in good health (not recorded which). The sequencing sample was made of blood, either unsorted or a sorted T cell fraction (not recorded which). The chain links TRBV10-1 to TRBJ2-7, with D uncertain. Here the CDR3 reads CASSGEGRKGYEQYF. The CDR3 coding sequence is TGCGCCAGCAGTGGAGAAGGGCGAAAAGGGTACGAGCAGTACTTC.